These T cell receptor beta chains were read from a single sample in a study of shared clonotypes between healthy human individuals. Clones were sequenced by immunoSEQ multiplex PCR, and TCRdb holds only the in-frame ones, with some missing. This repertoire shows some 2.1 million clones, 85% to 95% found once; its top ten account for approximately 1.2%. Sequencing input: naive CD8+ T cells sorted from blood. Receptors originate from a man younger than 35 in good health. Each CDR3 is given with its conserved first and last residue. Each record gives: D gene, V gene, clone size, J gene, CDR3 protein, CDR3 DNA. The D gene is left open where the match is weak. Clone size is given for some rows only: seen once, a few or many times, or a class if the clone is expanded.

d_gene: TRBD1; v_gene: TRBV5-4; abundance: few; j_gene: TRBJ1-1; CDR3aa: CASSTRTGDTEAFF; CDR3nt: TGTGCCAGCAGCACACGGACAGGGGACACTGAAGCTTTCTTT
d_gene: .; v_gene: TRBV9; abundance: .; j_gene: TRBJ2-1; CDR3aa: CASSAWVGGNEQFF; CDR3nt: TGTGCCAGCAGCGCCTGGGTGGGGGGTAATGAGCAGTTCTTC
d_gene: TRBD1; v_gene: TRBV6-5; abundance: .; j_gene: TRBJ2-2; CDR3aa: CASSPGTGAPGELFF; CDR3nt: TGTGCCAGCAGCCCCGGGACAGGGGCCCCCGGGGAGCTGTTTTTT
d_gene: TRBD1; v_gene: TRBV27; abundance: .; j_gene: TRBJ1-1; CDR3aa: CASSLTGQGTEAFF; CDR3nt: TGTGCCAGCAGTTTAACCGGACAGGGCACTGAAGCTTTCTTT
d_gene: TRBD1; v_gene: TRBV7-9; abundance: .; j_gene: TRBJ1-4; CDR3aa: CASSLADRTPYW; CDR3nt: TGTGCCAGCAGCTTAGCGGACAGGACTCCTTACTGG
d_gene: .; v_gene: TRBV7-9; abundance: .; j_gene: TRBJ2-7; CDR3aa: CASSLGVSYEQYF; CDR3nt: TGTGCCAGCAGCTTAGGGGTTTCCTACGAGCAGTACTTC
d_gene: .; v_gene: TRBV7-6; abundance: once; j_gene: TRBJ1-1; CDR3aa: CASSLLIATEAFF; CDR3nt: TGTGCCAGCAGCTTACTCATAGCCACTGAAGCTTTCTTT
d_gene: TRBD2; v_gene: TRBV27; abundance: .; j_gene: TRBJ2-1; CDR3aa: CATRLAGGPGEQFF; CDR3nt: TGTGCCACCAGACTAGCGGGGGGGCCAGGCGAGCAGTTCTTC
d_gene: .; v_gene: TRBV7-2; abundance: .; j_gene: TRBJ2-7; CDR3aa: CASSLAQGHDLGYYEQYF; CDR3nt: TGTGCCAGCAGCTTAGCACAGGGCCATGACTTAGGTTACTACGAGCAGTACTTC
d_gene: .; v_gene: TRBV5-6; abundance: .; j_gene: TRBJ1-1; CDR3aa: CASSYIPTVGTEAFF; CDR3nt: TGTGCCAGCAGCTACATTCCCACAGTTGGCACTGAAGCTTTCTTT
d_gene: TRBD2; v_gene: TRBV27; abundance: .; j_gene: TRBJ2-5; CDR3aa: CASSSPGSGSETQYF; CDR3nt: TGTGCCAGCAGTTCCCCGGGTAGCGGGAGTGAGACCCAGTACTTC
d_gene: TRBD1; v_gene: TRBV11-2; abundance: .; j_gene: TRBJ1-1; CDR3aa: CASLRTGMNTEAFF; CDR3nt: TGTGCCAGTTTACGGACAGGAATGAACACTGAAGCTTTCTTT
d_gene: .; v_gene: TRBV5-1; abundance: once; j_gene: TRBJ2-5; CDR3aa: CASTQEGNGQETQYF; CDR3nt: TGCGCCAGCACCCAGGAAGGGAATGGACAGGAGACCCAGTACTTC
d_gene: .; v_gene: TRBV29-1; abundance: .; j_gene: TRBJ1-2; CDR3aa: CSVGGEGAFYGYTF; CDR3nt: TGCAGCGTCGGGGGGGAGGGAGCGTTCTATGGCTACACCTTC
d_gene: TRBD1; v_gene: TRBV7-3; abundance: .; j_gene: TRBJ2-7; CDR3aa: CASSLLGDSAYEQYF; CDR3nt: TGTGCCAGCAGCCTTCTGGGGGACAGCGCTTACGAGCAGTACTTC
d_gene: .; v_gene: TRBV7-8; abundance: .; j_gene: TRBJ1-1; CDR3aa: CASSWNTEAFF; CDR3nt: TGTGCCAGCAGCTGGAACACTGAAGCTTTCTTT
d_gene: TRBD2; v_gene: TRBV18; abundance: once; j_gene: TRBJ2-7; CDR3aa: CASSPVAGGPPYEQYF; CDR3nt: TGTGCCAGCTCACCAGTAGCGGGAGGGCCCCCCTACGAGCAGTACTTC
d_gene: .; v_gene: TRBV9; abundance: .; j_gene: TRBJ2-3; CDR3aa: CASSVDPLVADTQYF; CDR3nt: TGTGCCAGCAGCGTAGACCCCCTTGTTGCAGATACGCAGTATTTT
d_gene: .; v_gene: TRBV5-6; abundance: .; j_gene: TRBJ2-5; CDR3aa: CASSYKRQEIYSNQETQYF; CDR3nt: TGTGCCAGCAGCTATAAGCGACAGGAGATTTATTCCAATCAAGAGACCCAGTACTTC
d_gene: TRBD2; v_gene: TRBV13; abundance: .; j_gene: TRBJ2-5; CDR3aa: CASTGGVAGGGGETQYF; CDR3nt: TGTGCCAGCACCGGAGGCGTAGCGGGAGGAGGAGGGGAGACCCAGTACTTC
d_gene: .; v_gene: TRBV28; abundance: .; j_gene: TRBJ1-2; CDR3aa: CASSFLTTETYGYTF; CDR3nt: TGTGCCAGCAGTTTCCTGACGACAGAAACCTATGGCTACACCTTC
d_gene: TRBD2; v_gene: TRBV29-1; abundance: .; j_gene: TRBJ2-7; CDR3aa: CSVEGTSGTYEQYF; CDR3nt: TGCAGCGTTGAAGGGACTAGCGGAACCTACGAGCAGTACTTC
d_gene: .; v_gene: TRBV9; abundance: .; j_gene: TRBJ2-1; CDR3aa: CASSPSVVGNEQFF; CDR3nt: TGTGCCAGCAGCCCCTCGGTGGTCGGGAATGAGCAGTTCTTC
d_gene: .; v_gene: TRBV5-6; abundance: few; j_gene: TRBJ1-2; CDR3aa: CASRSVNYGYTF; CDR3nt: TGTGCCAGCAGGAGCGTTAACTATGGCTACACCTTC
d_gene: .; v_gene: TRBV7-9; abundance: .; j_gene: TRBJ2-7; CDR3aa: CASSLVGLVVTYEQYF; CDR3nt: TGTGCCAGCAGCTTAGTAGGGTTGGTGGTTACCTACGAGCAGTACTTC
d_gene: .; v_gene: TRBV4-1; abundance: .; j_gene: TRBJ2-1; CDR3aa: CASSQGRGVYNEQFF; CDR3nt: TGCGCCAGCAGCCAAGGACGCGGTGTTTACAATGAGCAGTTCTTC
d_gene: .; v_gene: TRBV7-9; abundance: .; j_gene: TRBJ1-2; CDR3aa: CASSLEGFGYGYTF; CDR3nt: TGTGCCAGCAGCTTAGAAGGTTTTGGGTATGGCTACACCTTC
d_gene: .; v_gene: TRBV5-1; abundance: .; j_gene: TRBJ1-1; CDR3aa: CASSLDMNTEAFF; CDR3nt: TGCGCCAGCAGCTTGGATATGAACACTGAAGCTTTCTTT
d_gene: TRBD2; v_gene: TRBV11-2; abundance: once; j_gene: TRBJ2-1; CDR3aa: CASTKTSGSAYNEQFF; CDR3nt: TGTGCCAGCACCAAGACTAGCGGGAGTGCTTACAATGAGCAGTTCTTC
d_gene: .; v_gene: TRBV27; abundance: .; j_gene: TRBJ2-5; CDR3aa: CASKPGDLETQYF; CDR3nt: TGTGCCAGCAAACCCGGGGATTTGGAGACCCAGTACTTC
d_gene: .; v_gene: TRBV11-1; abundance: .; j_gene: TRBJ1-1; CDR3aa: CASSFKRPQGNTEAFF; CDR3nt: TGTGCCAGCAGCTTTAAGAGACCCCAAGGGAACACTGAAGCTTTCTTT
d_gene: .; v_gene: TRBV28; abundance: .; j_gene: TRBJ1-1; CDR3aa: CASSFRGRNTEAFF; CDR3nt: TGTGCCAGCAGTTTCAGAGGACGCAACACTGAAGCTTTCTTT
d_gene: TRBD1; v_gene: TRBV7-9; abundance: .; j_gene: TRBJ1-5; CDR3aa: CASSSGGTGQAQPQHF; CDR3nt: TGTGCCAGCAGTTCTGGGGGGACAGGGCAGGCTCAGCCCCAGCATTTT
d_gene: TRBD1; v_gene: TRBV4-1; abundance: .; j_gene: TRBJ1-4; CDR3aa: CASSLGQNNEKLFF; CDR3nt: TGCGCCAGCAGCCTGGGACAGAATAATGAAAAACTGTTTTTT